This T cell receptor (beta chain) was captured in a study of beta chain features in type 1 diabetes. There are a few counts of this clone. No antigen is known for it. Findings and caveats of the study: Junctions at VDJ sites from type 1 diabetes patients had fewer insertions and more deletions.

As every portion of the isolated RNA was reverse transcribed, the sequencing read expressed TCRB transcripts. The repertoire was sequenced with immunoSEQ multiplex PCR; TCRdb's copy has only in-frame clones and lacks some. In the table there are roughly 450,000 clones, approximately 15% of which are singletons. Per germline, CDR1 MNHNY and CDR2 SVGAGI (reference sequence). Trimming took 7 bases from V and 5 from J; bases not matched to a gene: 4. This CDR3 has 13 amino acids. Naive, central memory, regulatory and stem cell-like memory cells within the CD4+ compartment were sorted using CD45RO/CCR7/CD25/CD127/CD95/CD27.

The sequencing input was naive CD4+ T cells from blood. The J gene is TRBJ2-3, the V gene TRBV6-6; TRBD2 agrees at 9 bases. This clonotype was obtained from a man aged 25-40 years in good health. The CDR3 DNA sequence: TGTGCCAGCACTAGCGGGATTGTAGATACGCAGTATTTT. Translation gives CASTSGIVDTQYF.